The source of this TCR beta chain is a study of blood T cell repertoires in COVID-19. The wider study: Samples representing acute and convalescent COVID-19 were sourced from the United States, Italy and Spain. From T cells, B-cell-depleted T cells, or PBMCs came the material, which was cDNA or gDNA.

This CDR3 comprises 16 residues. V was trimmed by 2 bases and J by 5 bases, leaving 15 bases between them. Germline values: CDR1 MNHEY, CDR2 SVGEGT. Per the authors' pipeline: Amplified reference gene primers provided the basis for estimating nucleated cell counts. Assay used: immunoSEQ multiplex PCR; TCRdb lists only in-frame clones, some missing. V and J calls and clone size are those listed in that table; D and trimming were worked out from the DNA. Among hundreds of thousands of clones listed, about 90% were seen once. The sequence was obtained from a woman younger than 30 who had recovered from COVID-19. The rearrangement joins TRBV6-2 or TRBV6-3 to TRBJ2-2; a possible D gene is TRBD2 (5 bases). Sample: peripheral blood. The CDR3 DNA follows: TGTGCCAGCAGTTACCCCCTCCGGACTCCAACCGGGGAGCTGTTTTTT. Its translation is CASSYPLRTPTGELFF.